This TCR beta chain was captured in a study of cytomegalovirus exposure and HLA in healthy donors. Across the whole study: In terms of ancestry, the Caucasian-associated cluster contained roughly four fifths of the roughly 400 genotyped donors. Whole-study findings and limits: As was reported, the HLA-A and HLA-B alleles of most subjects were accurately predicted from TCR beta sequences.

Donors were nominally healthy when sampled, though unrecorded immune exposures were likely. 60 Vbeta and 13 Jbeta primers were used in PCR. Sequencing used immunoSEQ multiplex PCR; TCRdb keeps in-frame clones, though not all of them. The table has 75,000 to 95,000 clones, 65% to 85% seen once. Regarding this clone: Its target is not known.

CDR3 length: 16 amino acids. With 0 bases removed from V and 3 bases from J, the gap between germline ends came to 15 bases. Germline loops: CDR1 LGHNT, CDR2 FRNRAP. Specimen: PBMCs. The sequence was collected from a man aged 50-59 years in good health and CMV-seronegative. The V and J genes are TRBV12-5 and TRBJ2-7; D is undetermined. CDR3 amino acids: CASGLVPSPHYYEQYF. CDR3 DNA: TGTGCTAGTGGTTTGGTACCGAGCCCCCACTACTACGAGCAGTACTTC.